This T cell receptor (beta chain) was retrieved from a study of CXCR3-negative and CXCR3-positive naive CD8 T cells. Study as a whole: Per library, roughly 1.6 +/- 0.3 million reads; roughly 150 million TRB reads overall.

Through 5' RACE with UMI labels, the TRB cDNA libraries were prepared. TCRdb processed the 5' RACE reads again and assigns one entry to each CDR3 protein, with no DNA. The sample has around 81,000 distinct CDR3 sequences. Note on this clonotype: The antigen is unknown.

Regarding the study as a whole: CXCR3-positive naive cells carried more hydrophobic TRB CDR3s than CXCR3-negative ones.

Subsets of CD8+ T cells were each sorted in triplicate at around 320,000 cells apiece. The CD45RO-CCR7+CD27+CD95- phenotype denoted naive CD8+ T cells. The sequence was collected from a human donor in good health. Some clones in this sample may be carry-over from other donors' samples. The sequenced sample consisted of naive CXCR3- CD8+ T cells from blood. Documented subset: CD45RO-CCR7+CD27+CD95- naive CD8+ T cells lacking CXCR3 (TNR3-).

CDR3 protein: CASRGSAGATYEQYF. The chain couples TRBV12-3 or TRBV12-4 to TRBJ2-7. CDR3 length: 15 residues.